Each of the 2 T cell receptor beta chains below was sequenced from the same sample in a study of T-cell reconstitution after alpha-beta-depleted transplantation in children. As it was prepared, the TCRbeta library received unique molecular identifiers. MiXCR was run by TCRdb on the PCR reads, yielding one entry per CDR3 protein. The table shows fewer than 550,000 distinct CDR3 sequences, with about 11% occurring only once. The source material was PBMCs, sampled before TCRalphabeta/CD19-depleted stem cell transplant. The receptor set was obtained from a child aged 2 to 10 with inherited bone marrow failure, due to receive a stem cell transplant.

The table lists this clonotype with many counts. This sequence joins TRBV4-3 and TRBJ2-6; D gene ambiguous. The V and J ends lost 0 bases and 2 bases respectively, with 14 bases between them. This CDR3 is 18 amino acids long. Germline CDR1 and CDR2: LGHNA and YSLEER. This CDR3 reads CASSQEIVASAGANVLTF. The DNA of the CDR3 is TGCGCCAGCAGCCAAGAGATAGTGGCCTCGGCTGGGGCCAACGTCCTGACTTTC.

This clonotype was found many times. The genes are TRBV27 and TRBJ2-3; D perhaps matches TRBD2 (5 bases). The CDR3 loop spans 14 amino acids. V gave up 3 bases and J gave up 6 bases, with 13 bases separating them. Germline-derived CDR1 and CDR2 are MNHEY and SMNVEV (reference sequence). CDR3 sequence: CASSLVRAEDTQYF. CDR3 sequence (DNA): TGTGCCAGCAGTTTGGTGAGGGCGGAGGATACGCAGTATTTT.